The T cell receptor beta chain under discussion was sequenced for a study of PD-L1 blockade in urothelial cancer. About the research overall: Bladder-origin urothelial cancer in males covered about 90% of the roughly 30 patients. After treatment start, blood was analyzed at 3 weeks (second dose) and at 6 weeks.

The time point: pretreatment peripheral blood. Each patient contributed between 1 and 8 total time points of blood mononuclear cells, pretreatment and during treatment. Here immunoSEQ multiplex PCR was the method, and the copy in TCRdb shows in-frame clones only, minus some. Of some 90,000 clones listed, about 89% are singletons. The TCR comes from a woman older than 75 with urothelial cancer. The specimen was PBMCs, collected around atezolizumab (anti-PD-L1) treatment.

CDR3: CASSLYKGRGEKLFF. CDR3 sequence (DNA): TGCGCCAGCAGCTTGTATAAGGGTAGGGGTGAAAAACTGTTTTTT. The chain employs TRBV5-1 and TRBJ1-4, with D possibly being TRBD1 (5 bases). CDR1 is SGHRS, CDR2 YFSETQ, per germline. The ends were cut back, 1 base at V and 7 bases at J, with 14 bases in the middle. There are 15 residues in the CDR3.